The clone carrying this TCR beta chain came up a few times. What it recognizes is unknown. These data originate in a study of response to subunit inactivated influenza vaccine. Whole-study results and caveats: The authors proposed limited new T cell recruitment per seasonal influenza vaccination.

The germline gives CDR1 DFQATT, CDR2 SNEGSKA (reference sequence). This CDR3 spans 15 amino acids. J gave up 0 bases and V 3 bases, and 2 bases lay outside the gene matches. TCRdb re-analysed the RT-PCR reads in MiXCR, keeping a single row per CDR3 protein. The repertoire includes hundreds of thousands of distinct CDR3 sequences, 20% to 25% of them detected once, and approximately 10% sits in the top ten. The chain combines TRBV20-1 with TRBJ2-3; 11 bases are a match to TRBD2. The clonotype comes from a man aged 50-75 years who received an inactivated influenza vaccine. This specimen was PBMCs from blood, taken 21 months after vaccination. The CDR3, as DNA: TGCAGTGCTAGGGGGACTAGCGGTAGCACAGATACGCAGTATTTT. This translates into CSARGTSGSTDTQYF.